This paragraph reports one TCR beta chain. Its specificity is unknown. This sample was included in a study of cytomegalovirus exposure and HLA in healthy donors. Findings and limits, study-wide: Most TCR sequences were seen very rarely across donors, but some public TCRs occurred in many. Investigators reported approximately 170 TCR beta chains as tied to cytomegalovirus.

CDR3 length equals 18 residues. After removal of 1 base from V and 6 bases from J, the junction contained 9 bases not matched to a gene. Germline V gives CDR1 SGDLS, CDR2 YYNGEE. The primer mix had 60 Vbeta and 13 Jbeta primers. Libraries were prepared by immunoSEQ multiplex PCR; TCRdb keeps only in-frame clonotypes and omits some of them. The table has 180,000 or so clones, about four fifths seen once. The sequence was collected from a boy between 2 and 10 years old in good health and CMV-seronegative. This chain joins TRBV9 and TRBJ2-4; 14 positions match TRBD2. The sequencing input was PBMCs. The CDR3 DNA follows: TGTGCCAGCAGCGTATCTTCGACTAGCGGGGGGGATGGAAACATTCAGTACTTC. Translated: CASSVSSTSGGDGNIQYF.